The 8 T cell receptor beta chains listed next were all sequenced from one sample in a study of shared clonotypes between healthy human individuals. Profiling relied on immunoSEQ multiplex PCR, and the TCRdb table lists in-frame clones only, not all of them. The sample consists of around 2,000,000 clones, about 95% of them appearing once. The sample consisted of naive CD4+ T cells sorted from blood. The subset here: CD45RA+ positively selected. Receptors were obtained from a man aged 18 to 29 in good health.

The chain couples TRBV6-6 to TRBJ1-4; tentatively, D is TRBD1 (5 bases). Germline V CDR1 and CDR2: MNHNY, SVGAGI (reference sequence). The V and J ends lost 6 bases and 2 bases respectively, with 10 bases between them. This CDR3 has 14 residues. The CDR3 here is CASSRDGTNEKLFF. The CDR3 DNA reads as TGTGCCAGCAGCAGGGACGGGACTAATGAAAAACTGTTTTTT.

This sequence joins TRBV10-3 and TRBJ2-5, with 9 bases that match TRBD1. After removal of 4 bases from V and 3 bases from J, the junction contained 6 bases not matched to a gene. Germline assignment: CDR1 ENHRY and CDR2 SYGVKD. There are 15 residues in the CDR3. The chain's CDR3 is CAISGGTGPKETQYF. The CDR3 DNA reads TGTGCCATCAGTGGGGGGACAGGGCCAAAAGAGACCCAGTACTTC.

To note about this clone: Germline is not matched at one junction end, which may reflect a read error. V is TRBV5-4 and J is TRBJ2-1; maybe TRBD2 (5 bases). In germline, CDR1 is SGHNT, CDR2 YYREEE (reference sequence). CDR3 length equals 15 residues. As DNA, the CDR3 is TGTGCCAGCAGCCCCGTGCAGGACTCCTCCAATGAGCAGTTCTTC. Translation gives CASSPVQDSSNEQFF.

The V call is TRBV7-8, the J call TRBJ2-3; no firm D call. This CDR3 comprises 13 residues. Trimming took off 4 bases at V and 2 bases at J, with 7 bases between the two ends. Germline V gene data show CDR1 as SGHVS and CDR2 as FQNEAQ. CDR3 in DNA: TGTGCCAGCAGCTCCTTTATCACAGATACGCAGTATTTT. It yields the protein CASSSFITDTQYF.

The chain uses TRBV27 and TRBJ2-4; perhaps TRBD2 as D (5 bases). CDR1 is MNHEY, CDR2 SMNVEV, per germline (reference sequence). Between the trimmed V and J ends, which lost 7 bases and 1 base, there was a span of 17 bases. The CDR3 extends over 16 amino acids. The CDR3 region is CASKPGVGMAKNIQYF. In nucleotides, the CDR3 is TGTGCCAGCAAGCCCGGGGTGGGTATGGCCAAAAACATTCAGTACTTC.

The chain has TRBV6-5 and TRBJ1-1, with D uncertain. V lost 0 bases to trimming and J lost 3 bases, with 5 bases between them. Germline loops: CDR1 MNHEY, CDR2 SVGAGI. This CDR3 is 13 amino acids long. The CDR3 is CASSYSEYTEAFF. CDR3 nucleotide sequence: TGTGCCAGCAGTTACTCTGAGTACACTGAAGCTTTCTTT.

Notes on this clone: The same CDR3 can be traced to other DNA sequences in this sample. V gene TRBV28 combines with J gene TRBJ2-7, with 10 bases matching TRBD1. The V segment lost 5 bases and the J segment 2 bases; nucleotides outside the gene matches: 6. The V gene's germline CDR1 is MDHEN and CDR2 SYDVKM. The CDR3 has 15 residues. CDR3 DNA: TGTGCCAGCAGTCGGCCCGGGACAGGGGCCTACGAGCAGTACTTC. This sequence encodes CASSRPGTGAYEQYF.

The chain combines TRBV25-1 with TRBJ2-7, with D unresolved. V shed 6 bases and J shed 6 bases, with 9 bases lying between them. Germline V CDR1 and CDR2: MGHDK, SYGVNS. The length of the CDR3 is 11 residues. CDR3 bases: TGTGCCAGCAGCGCCGTTTTCGAGCAGTACTTC. This codes for CASSAVFEQYF.